The 24 T cell receptor beta chains listed next were all sequenced from one sample in a study of pediatric ulcerative colitis. Repertoires were generated with immunoSEQ multiplex PCR, while TCRdb's copy carries only in-frame clones and drops some. The profile covers about 1,400 clones, with 90% appearing a single time and approximately 3.1% taken by the ten largest. Sequencing used blood. All receptors come from a boy aged 5-17 years with severe ulcerative colitis.

V usage is TRBV21-1 and J usage is TRBJ2-7. TRBV21-1 counts as a pseudogene. The CDR3 loop spans 12 amino acids. The DNA for the CDR3 is TGTGCCAGCCAAAAGAAAACCTACGAGCAGTACGTC. It codes for CASQKKTYEQYV.

The rearrangement uses TRBV21-1 and TRBJ2-7. TRBV21-1 is listed as a pseudogene. This CDR3 contains 18 residues. CDR3 protein: CASSKEKRGKLQEYEQYF. DNA for the CDR3: TGTGCCAGCAGCAAGGAAAAGAGAGGGAAACTACAGGAATACGAGCAGTACTTC.

CDR3 coding DNA: TGTGCCAGCAGCGGACGGGGGGCCCTTCACAATGAGCAGTTCTTC. Protein: CASSGRGALHNEQFF. The gene calls are TRBV9 and TRBJ2-1; D is possibly TRBD2 (7 bases). CDR1 and CDR2 from the germline V gene are SGDLS and YYNGEE. The CDR3 sequence is 15 residues long. The V and J ends lost 3 bases and 5 bases respectively, with 15 bases between them.

The J gene is TRBJ1-2, the V gene TRBV18; D remains ambiguous. CDR1 and CDR2 from the germline V gene are KGHSH and LQKENI. The CDR3 covers 11 residues. Trimming removed 3 bases at V and 12 bases at J, with 11 bases between. CDR3 in amino acids: CASSPQDVNTF. For the CDR3, the DNA is TGTGCCAGCTCACCCCAGGACGTCAACACCTTC. The full variable domain, its missing parts supplied by reference TRBV18 and TRBJ1-2, is NAGVMQNPRHLVRRRGQEARLRCSPMKGHSHVYWYRQLPEEGLKFMVYLQKENIIDESGMPKERFSAEFPKEGPSILRIQQVVRGDSAAYFCASSPQDVNTFGSGTRLTVV.

The V gene is TRBV6-1, the J gene TRBJ1-5; no firm D call. The CDR3 extends over 18 amino acids. V lost 1 base and J lost 0, with 16 bases in between. Germline V gene lookup returns CDR1 MNHNS and CDR2 SASEGT. Here the CDR3 DNA reads TGTGCCAGCAGTGAAGGGGAAGGATGGAGATATAGCAATCAGCCCCAGCATTTT. As protein: CASSEGEGWRYSNQPQHF.

This clone showed up just once. The J gene is TRBJ2-1, the V gene TRBV5-1; 11 nucleotides line up with TRBD2. The CDR3 loop spans 14 amino acids. The germline gives CDR1 SGHRS, CDR2 YFSETQ. The J segment lost 4 bases and the V segment lost 4 bases, leaving 1 base of the junction unmatched. CDR3 sequence (DNA): TGCGCCAGCAGCGCTAGCGGGGGGTACAATGAGCAGTTCTTC. It yields the protein CASSASGGYNEQFF.

The chain has TRBV14 and TRBJ2-1; 7 positions match TRBD2. Unmatched junction bases numbered 3, after V lost 0 bases and J lost 1 base. Germline V gene lookup returns CDR1 SGHDN and CDR2 FVKESK. The CDR3 contains 16 residues. CDR3 nucleotides: TGTGCCAGCAGCCAAGATACTAGCGAGTCCTACAATGAGCAGTTCTTC. This translates into CASSQDTSESYNEQFF.

The V gene is TRBV11-2, the J gene TRBJ1-1; D unresolved. The V end lost 8 bases, the J end lost 1 base, and 5 bases lay between the germline ends. Germline V CDR1 and CDR2: SGHAT, FQNNGV. The CDR3 runs 11 residues. The CDR3 nucleotides are TGTGCCAGCTTCGGGAACACTGAAGCTTTCTTT. Amino acids: CASFGNTEAFF. Filled out from reference TRBV11-2 and TRBJ1-1, the complete variable domain reads EAGVAQSPRYKIIEKRQSVAFWCNPISGHATLYWYQQILGQGPKLLIQFQNNGVVDDSQLPKDRFSAERLKGVDSTLKIQPAKLEDSAVYLCASFGNTEAFFGQGTRLTVV.

The V and J genes are TRBV19 and TRBJ1-1; a weak D match, TRBD1 (5 bases). The CDR3 is 13 amino acids. Germline V gene sequence: CDR1 LNHDA, CDR2 SQIVND (reference sequence). Trimming shortened V by 5 bases and J by 4 bases, and 11 bases separated the two germline ends. This CDR3 reads CASSVLGGTEAFF. CDR3 in DNA: TGTGCCAGTAGTGTCTTGGGGGGCACTGAAGCTTTCTTT.

The chain links TRBV4-3 to TRBJ2-7, with D perhaps matching TRBD1 or TRBD2 (5 bases each). CDR3 size: 14 residues. Deletions cut 3 bases from V and 3 bases from J, with 12 bases between. Germline loops: CDR1 LGHNA, CDR2 YSLEER. For the CDR3, the DNA is TGCGCCAGCAGCCATCCGGGACGTAGCTACGAGCAGTACGTC. Encoded protein: CASSHPGRSYEQYV.

This sequence joins TRBV30 and TRBJ2-1; D is unclear. V was pared by 1 base and J by 5 bases, with 0 bases between. In germline, CDR1 is GTSNPN, CDR2 SVGIG (reference sequence). The length of the CDR3 is 10 residues. CDR3 in DNA: TGTGCCTGGAGTGACAATGAGCAGTTCTTC. It yields the protein CAWSDNEQFF.

The rearrangement links TRBV5-1 to TRBJ2-7; D uncertain. Germline-derived CDR1 and CDR2 are SGHRS and YFSETQ. Trimming stripped 5 bases from V and 7 bases from J, with 10 bases between. There are 11 residues in the CDR3. Written as DNA, the CDR3 is TGCGCCAGCAGGAAGGGATGGGAGCAGTACTTC. It translates to CASRKGWEQYF.

The chain recombines TRBV6-1 with TRBJ1-5, with D perhaps matching TRBD1 (5 bases). CDR3 length: 15 residues. The V gene's germline CDR1 is MNHNS and CDR2 SASEGT. V lost 0 bases to trimming and J lost 6 bases, with 12 bases between them. CDR3 bases: TGTGCCAGCAGTGAAGCTGTGGGGCGTAGTCAGCCCCAGCATTTT. Translating gives CASSEAVGRSQPQHF.

The gene calls are TRBV6-5 and TRBJ2-4; the D is unclear. CDR3 length equals 11 residues. The V gene lost 10 bases and the J gene lost 9 bases, with 13 bases spanning the gap. CDR1 and CDR2 (germline): MNHEY, SVGAGI. CDR3 loop: CATGSYSIQYF. The CDR3 region has the DNA TGTGCCACGGGCTCCTATTCCATTCAGTACTTC.

The table lists this clone with a few counts. J is TRBJ1-5 and V is TRBV10-3; D remains ambiguous. Germline CDR1 and CDR2: ENHRY and SYGVKD. Trimming shortened V by 7 bases and J by 16 bases, and 20 bases separated the two germline ends. The CDR3 runs 12 residues. This CDR3 is CAIITPIRSKHF. Written as DNA, the CDR3 is TGTGCCATCATCACACCCATTAGATCAAAACATTTT.

V gene TRBV7-9 combines with J gene TRBJ2-7; D is ambiguous. The V gene's germline CDR1 is SEHNR and CDR2 FQNEAQ (reference sequence). This CDR3 spans 17 amino acids. V lost 5 bases, J lost 3 bases, and 23 bases lay in between. This chain's CDR3 is CASSQWVGSLPYYEQYF. Written as DNA, the CDR3 is TGTGCCAGCAGCCAATGGGTTGGATCATTACCCTACTACGAGCAGTACTTC.

Only one count was recorded for this clone. This chain links TRBV19 with TRBJ1-2; D remains ambiguous. Germline V gene sequence: CDR1 LNHDA, CDR2 SQIVND (reference sequence). The ends were cut back, 10 bases at V and 2 bases at J, with 26 bases in the middle. The CDR3 length is 17 residues. CDR3 DNA sequence: TGTGCCATTAACAAGTATGATAAAAGAGGGAGGAACTATGGCTACACCTTC. As protein: CAINKYDKRGRNYGYTF. Together with reference TRBV19 and TRBJ1-2, the CDR3 gives the full variable domain: DGGITQSPKYLFRKEGQNVTLSCEQNLNHDAMYWYRQDPGQGLRLIYYSQIVNDFQKGDIAEGYSVSREKKESFPLTVTSAQKNPTAFYLCAINKYDKRGRNYGYTFGSGTRLTVV.

The chain combines TRBV25-1 with TRBJ2-1, with 9 positions matching TRBD2. The CDR3 spans 15 residues. In germline, CDR1 is MGHDK, CDR2 SYGVNS. V dropped 5 bases and J dropped 1; count of bases not matched to a gene: 3. The DNA of the CDR3 is TGTGCCAGCAGTCCTCTAGCGGGATCCTACAATGAGCAGTTCTTC. Amino acid sequence: CASSPLAGSYNEQFF.

V usage is TRBV30 and J usage is TRBJ2-7, with D hard to call. The V gene's germline CDR1 is GTSNPN and CDR2 SVGIG (reference sequence). Between the trimmed V and J ends, which lost 2 bases and 1 base, there was a span of 9 bases. The CDR3 contains 13 residues. The CDR3, as DNA: TGTGCCTGGAGTCGGAGCGTTTCCTACGAGCAGTACTTC. Translating gives CAWSRSVSYEQYF.

The chain uses TRBV7-7 and TRBJ2-6; D is unclear. Trimming left V 4 bases short and J 5 bases short, with 21 bases between. The CDR3 sequence is 18 residues long. Looked up from germline, CDR1 is SSHAT and CDR2 is FNYEAQ (reference sequence). The CDR3 spells CASSSKSVPQSRANVLTF. The CDR3, as DNA: TGTGCCAGCAGCTCAAAGTCAGTGCCACAAAGTCGGGCCAACGTCCTGACTTTC.

The genes are TRBV2 and TRBJ2-4; D is undetermined. V gave up 4 bases and J gave up 9 bases, with 10 bases separating them. Germline CDR1 SNHLY, CDR2 FYNNEI. The CDR3 extends over 12 amino acids. CDR3 in amino acids: CASSVGYSIQYF. The CDR3 DNA is TGTGCCAGCAGTGTTGGGTACAGCATTCAGTACTTC.

V is TRBV6-5 and J is TRBJ1-1; 8 bases are shared with TRBD1. CDR3 length equals 15 residues. The J segment lost 0 bases and the V segment lost 6 bases, leaving 6 bases of the junction unmatched. Germline V gene lookup returns CDR1 MNHEY and CDR2 SVGAGI. CDR3 nucleotides: TGTGCCAGCAGAGACAGGGGAAGCCTGAACACTGAAGCTTTCTTT. Translated, it gives CASRDRGSLNTEAFF.

The chain is built from TRBV11-2 and TRBJ1-5; tentatively, D is TRBD1 (5 bases). The CDR3 has 14 amino acids. Germline CDR1 SGHAT, CDR2 FQNNGV. Trimming removed 5 bases at V and 5 bases at J, with 13 bases between. CDR3 DNA sequence: TGTGCCAGCAGCCGCGGGCAGGGTCATCAGCCCCAGCATTTT. Translating gives CASSRGQGHQPQHF.

The rearrangement joins TRBV2 to TRBJ2-7; TRBD2 aligns across 10 bases. The CDR3 sequence is 14 residues long. Germline V gene lookup returns CDR1 SNHLY and CDR2 FYNNEI. V lost 4 bases and J lost 2; bases outside the gene matches: 2. The CDR3 DNA is TGTGCCAGCAGTGCAGGACTAGCGGCCTACGAGCAGTACGTC. This codes for CASSAGLAAYEQYV.